A single sample gave rise to the 24 T cell receptor beta chains below, sequenced in a study of shared clonotypes between healthy human individuals. TCRdb keeps only in-frame clones here, not all; method: immunoSEQ multiplex PCR. The sample shows approximately 1,000,000 clones, approximately 77% of them seen only once. The sample consisted of memory CD4+ T cells from PBMCs. The subset was: CD45RA-negative fraction. Receptors originate from a man aged 18 to 29 in good health. Some clones in this sample may be carry-over from other donors' samples.

This clone appeared many times. Other nucleotide sequences in the sample specify the same CDR3. The rearrangement uses TRBV29-1 and TRBJ2-3; D is uncertain. V was shortened by 3 bases and J by 6 bases, with 4 bases between the two germline ends. Germline-derived CDR1 and CDR2 are SQVTM and ANQGSEA. The CDR3 is 10 amino acids. The CDR3 coding sequence is TGCAGCGTTGACACGGATACGCAGTATTTT. Translated, it gives CSVDTDTQYF.

The chain couples TRBV6-6 to TRBJ2-2; D gene uncertain. This CDR3 region has 14 residues. V dropped 2 bases and J dropped 5 bases, with 9 bases sitting between them. Looked up from germline, CDR1 is MNHNY and CDR2 is SVGAGI (reference sequence). CDR3 DNA sequence: TGTGCCAGCAGTTACCTCCAGGTAACCGGGGAGCTGTTTTTT. Protein sequence: CASSYLQVTGELFF.

The gene calls are TRBV11-3 and TRBJ2-3; tentative D call: TRBD2 (6 bases). V was clipped by 2 bases and J by 0 bases, with 9 bases between them. The CDR3 spans 15 residues. Germline CDR1 and CDR2: SGHNT and YENEEA. The CDR3 region is CASSLRAGSTDTQYF. CDR3 bases: TGTGCCAGCAGCTTACGGGCGGGAAGCACAGATACGCAGTATTTT.

This chain joins TRBV5-5 and TRBJ2-7; possible D gene TRBD1, 5 bases. The V and J ends lost 4 bases and 3 bases respectively, with 11 bases between them. This CDR3 contains 13 residues. CDR1 is SGHKS and CDR2 is YYEKEE in the germline V gene (reference sequence). This CDR3 is CASSSPGIYEQYF. CDR3 nucleotides: TGTGCCAGCAGCAGCCCAGGGATCTACGAGCAGTACTTC.

Ten or more counts support this clone. Other DNA sequences in the sample encode the same CDR3. The rearrangement uses TRBV2 and TRBJ1-2, with a possible D match to TRBD1 (5 bases). This CDR3 is 13 amino acids long. The V end was cut by 5 bases, the J end by 6 bases, with 13 bases between. CDR1 SNHLY and CDR2 FYNNEI come from the germline V gene. DNA for the CDR3: TGTGCCAGCAGTCCGACTGGGACGGATGGCTACACCTTC. This translates into CASSPTGTDGYTF.

This clone was recorded at least ten times. This sequence joins TRBV5-1 and TRBJ2-3; possibly TRBD2 for D (5 bases). CDR3 size: 14 residues. Trimming took off 5 bases at V and 1 base at J, with 11 bases between the two ends. Germline loops: CDR1 SGHRS, CDR2 YFSETQ. CDR3 sequence reads: CASSEAGRTDTQYF. Written as DNA, the CDR3 is TGCGCCAGCAGTGAGGCGGGCCGCACAGATACGCAGTATTTT.

Notes on this clone: This sample includes further DNA sequences coding for the same CDR3. The chain couples TRBV5-4 to TRBJ2-5, with 7 bases lining up with TRBD2. Germline CDR1 reads SGHNT; CDR2 reads YYREEE (reference sequence). V was clipped by 1 base and J by 5 bases; unmatched bases: 5. This CDR3 contains 14 residues. CDR3 nucleotides: TGTGCCAGCAGCTTGCCGAGGGAGGGGGAGACCCAGTACTTC. This gives the protein CASSLPREGETQYF.

The chain uses TRBV7-9 and TRBJ2-3; the match to TRBD1 covers 7 bases. CDR3 length: 16 amino acids. Germline V CDR1 and CDR2: SEHNR, FQNEAQ (reference sequence). The V gene end was trimmed by 2 bases and the J gene end by 3 bases; junction bases not matched to a gene: 8. The CDR3, as DNA: TGTGCCAGCAGCTTAAACAGGGGCCGGACGACAGATACGCAGTATTTT. Translated, it gives CASSLNRGRTTDTQYF.

The chain is built from TRBV7-2 and TRBJ1-1; 10 bases fit TRBD1. The J segment lost 7 bases and the V segment lost 5 bases, leaving 1 base of the junction unmatched. This CDR3 contains 12 residues. Germline CDR1 SGHTA, CDR2 FQGNSA. CDR3 coding DNA: TGTGCCAGCAGCGGGACAGGGGTTGAAGCTTTCTTT. Translated: CASSGTGVEAFF. Full variable domain (missing parts from reference TRBV7-2 and TRBJ1-1): GAGVSQSPSNKVTEKGKDVELRCDPISGHTALYWYRQSLGQGLEFLIYFQGNSAPDKSGLPSDRFSAERTGGSVSTLTIQRTQQEDSAVYLCASSGTGVEAFFGQGTRLTVV.

This clone occurred a few times. As DNA, the CDR3 is TGTGCCAGCAGCTCCAACAGACTAGCGGCCACCGGGGAGCTGTTTTTT. Translation gives CASSSNRLAATGELFF. This chain connects TRBV11-2 to TRBJ2-2, with 9 bases that match TRBD2. The CDR3 has 16 amino acids. Germline lookup yields CDR1 SGHAT and CDR2 FQNNGV. Trimming at V came to 4 bases and at J to 4 bases, leaving 7 bases not matched to a gene.

The chain employs TRBV5-1 and TRBJ2-5; unclear D gene. The CDR3 runs 12 residues. V was shortened by 2 bases and J by 5 bases, with 7 bases between the two germline ends. The germline CDR1 and CDR2 sequences are SGHRS and YFSETQ. This CDR3 is CASSLGAETQYF. The CDR3 DNA reads as TGCGCCAGCAGCTTAGGAGCGGAGACCCAGTACTTC.

The V gene is TRBV6-1, the J gene TRBJ2-1; D is unclear. V was pared by 5 bases and J by 3 bases, with 8 bases between. The CDR3 has 13 amino acids. Germline loops: CDR1 MNHNS, CDR2 SASEGT. CDR3 sequence: CASSLGYYNEQFF. CDR3 bases: TGTGCCAGCAGTTTAGGCTACTACAATGAGCAGTTCTTC.

V usage is TRBV5-1 and J usage is TRBJ2-7, with D possibly matching TRBD1 (9 bases). V was clipped by 4 bases and J by 3 bases, with 17 bases between them. Germline CDR1 SGHRS, CDR2 YFSETQ. This CDR3 spans 15 amino acids. The CDR3 spells CASSPGGTGHYEQYF. DNA for the CDR3: TGCGCCAGCAGCCCGGGGGGGACAGGGCACTACGAGCAGTACTTC. The complete variable domain, with remaining parts taken from reference TRBV5-1 and TRBJ2-7, reads KAGVTQTPRYLIKTRGQQVTLSCSPISGHRSVSWYQQTPGQGLQFLFEYFSETQRNKGNFPGRFSGRQFSNSRSEMNVSTLELGDSALYLCASSPGGTGHYEQYFGPGTRLTVT.

The J gene is TRBJ2-7, the V gene TRBV7-8; 10 positions agree with TRBD1. After removal of 6 bases from V and 3 bases from J, the junction contained 8 bases not matched to a gene. The CDR3 covers 15 residues. CDR1 SGHVS and CDR2 FQNEAQ come from the germline V gene. As DNA, the CDR3 is TGTGCCAGCAGTCCGCCGGGACAGGGGTTCTACGAGCAGTACTTC. Encoded protein: CASSPPGQGFYEQYF.

The chain is built from TRBV9 and TRBJ2-3; no firm D call. Germline V gives CDR1 SGDLS, CDR2 YYNGEE. V was shortened by 4 bases and J by 4 bases, with 13 bases between the two germline ends. This CDR3 comprises 14 residues. CDR3 in amino acids: CASSLAIDADTQYF. The DNA for the CDR3 is TGTGCCAGCAGCTTAGCCATAGACGCAGATACGCAGTATTTT. The variable domain in full, with the rest retrieved from reference TRBV9 and TRBJ2-3, is DSGVTQTPKHLITATGQRVTLRCSPRSGDLSVYWYQQSLDQGLQFLIQYYNGEERAKGNILERFSAQQFPDLHSELNLSSLELGDSALYFCASSLAIDADTQYFGPGTRLTVL.

The rearrangement joins TRBV18 to TRBJ2-7; weak D call: TRBD2 (5 bases). CDR1 and CDR2 from the germline V gene are KGHSH and LQKENI. V shed 4 bases and J shed 4 bases, with 8 bases lying between them. The CDR3 extends over 12 amino acids. The CDR3 reads CASSQTGYEQYF. CDR3 sequence (DNA): TGTGCCAGCTCACAGACGGGATACGAGCAGTACTTC. Full variable domain (rest looked up from reference TRBV18 and TRBJ2-7): NAGVMQNPRHLVRRRGQEARLRCSPMKGHSHVYWYRQLPEEGLKFMVYLQKENIIDESGMPKERFSAEFPKEGPSILRIQQVVRGDSAAYFCASSQTGYEQYFGPGTRLTVT.

V is TRBV28 and J is TRBJ2-1; 10 bases fit TRBD2. V lost 7 bases to trimming and J lost 6 bases; unmatched junction nucleotides: 9. The CDR3 spans 15 residues. The germline gives CDR1 MDHEN, CDR2 SYDVKM. The CDR3 region is CASNSPGLALNEQFF. The CDR3 DNA reads as TGTGCCAGCAACTCTCCGGGACTAGCGCTCAATGAGCAGTTCTTC.

The chain combines TRBV6-5 with TRBJ2-7; TRBD1 matches 9 bases. The CDR3 is 15 residues long. Germline V lookup: CDR1 MNHEY, CDR2 SVGAGI. V was pared by 7 bases and J by 4 bases, with 11 bases of the junction left unmatched. The CDR3 protein is CASTGTGSSEYEQYF. The CDR3 region has the DNA TGTGCCAGCACCGGGACAGGGTCCTCAGAGTACGAGCAGTACTTC.

The rearrangement links TRBV9 to TRBJ2-3; 10 bases are a match to TRBD2. J lost 7 bases, V lost 4 bases, and 6 bases had no gene match. Germline V CDR1 and CDR2: SGDLS, YYNGEE. The CDR3 contains 14 residues. The CDR3 spells CASSTGLATNTQYF. The CDR3 nucleotides read TGTGCCAGCAGCACGGGACTAGCGACTAATACGCAGTATTTT.

The rearrangement joins TRBV7-2 to TRBJ2-7; TRBD1 agrees at 7 bases. Germline V gene lookup returns CDR1 SGHTA and CDR2 FQGNSA. V trimming: 3 bases; J trimming: 2 bases; junction bases outside the gene matches: 4. The CDR3 spans 14 residues. CDR3 region: CASSLDRTTYEQYF. The CDR3 DNA reads as TGTGCCAGCAGCTTGGACAGGACCACCTACGAGCAGTACTTC.

The genes are TRBV5-1 and TRBJ2-1, with 7 bases lining up with TRBD2. CDR1 SGHRS and CDR2 YFSETQ come from the germline V gene. The CDR3 spans 15 residues. Trimming at V came to 0 bases and at J to 3 bases, leaving 3 bases not matched to a gene. The CDR3 sequence is CASSLDGEGYNEQFF. The CDR3 bases are TGCGCCAGCAGCTTGGACGGGGAGGGCTACAATGAGCAGTTCTTC.

CDR3: CASSPGPDRSSYEQYF. The CDR3 nucleotides read TGTGCCAGTAGTCCGGGCCCGGACAGGAGCTCCTACGAGCAGTACTTC. The rearrangement uses TRBV19 and TRBJ2-7, with 7 bases identical to TRBD1. Germline V CDR1 and CDR2: LNHDA, SQIVND (reference sequence). J lost 0 bases, V lost 5 bases, and 10 bases had no gene match. The CDR3 spans 16 residues.

In this sample, this clone turned up a few times. The rearrangement joins TRBV9 to TRBJ2-2; D not resolved. The CDR3 runs 14 residues. Germline assignment: CDR1 SGDLS and CDR2 YYNGEE. V was clipped by 3 bases and J by 6 bases, with 12 bases between them. CDR3 sequence: CASSAGAGAGELFF. The CDR3 nucleotides are TGTGCCAGCAGCGCCGGTGCAGGCGCCGGGGAGCTGTTTTTT.

The genes are TRBV6-5 and TRBJ2-3; a weak D match, TRBD2 (5 bases). CDR3 length: 15 residues. CDR1 and CDR2 (germline): MNHEY, SVGAGI. V dropped 2 bases and J dropped 4 bases, with 13 bases sitting between them. CDR3 amino acids: CASSYHPMEADTQYF. The DNA for the CDR3 is TGTGCCAGCAGTTACCACCCAATGGAGGCAGATACGCAGTATTTT.